This T cell receptor beta chain came from a study of early T cells in non-severe SARS-CoV-2 infection. Whole-study context: Bulk RNA from unsorted whole blood was sequenced; chains were unpaired.

Individual cDNA molecules carried attached unique molecular identifiers. One entry per CDR3 protein results from TCRdb running MiXCR on the 5' RACE reads. The table has 100,000 to 120,000 distinct CDR3 sequences, about 12% seen once. Germline CDR1 and CDR2: DFQATT and SNEGSKA (reference sequence). The CDR3 length is 16 residues. V shed 0 bases and J 5 bases; nucleotides not matched to a gene: 9. This clonotype was sampled from an adult who was a healthcare worker with PCR-confirmed SARS-CoV-2 infection or an uninfected control (not recorded which). Sample: whole blood, taken at baseline. The chain links TRBV20-1 to TRBJ2-1; 8 positions match TRBD2. The CDR3 DNA reads as TGCAGTGCTAGAGACCATCTAGCGGGCAATCACAATGAGCAGTTCTTC. This sequence encodes CSARDHLAGNHNEQFF.